This TCR beta chain emerged from a study of blood T cell repertoires in COVID-19. TCRdb keeps only in-frame clones here, not all; method: immunoSEQ multiplex PCR. This table holds roughly 230,000 clones, 90% found once. Trimming at V came to 0 bases and at J to 5 bases, leaving 13 bases not matched to a gene. This CDR3 has 18 amino acids. From germline, CDR1 is KGHDR and CDR2 SFDVKD. The sample consisted of peripheral blood. The receptor comes from a woman aged 60-75 years with COVID-19, enrolled during active disease. The chain combines TRBV24-1 with TRBJ2-3, with 7 bases matching TRBD1. The CDR3 sequence: CATSDLDGRRGPGDTQYF. The CDR3 nucleotides read TGTGCCACCAGTGATTTGGACGGGCGAAGGGGGCCAGGAGATACGCAGTATTTT.